The 4 T cell receptor beta chains below were found in one sample sequenced in a study of T cell responses to AZD1222 COVID-19 vaccine. Measured with immunoSEQ multiplex PCR; TCRdb has only the in-frame clones, and not every one. The data hold 110,000 to 150,000 clones, with just under 95% observed a single time. The sample consisted of peripheral blood, taken after recovery from COVID-19. These receptors all stem from an adult who had recovered from COVID-19.

The chain carries TRBV11-1 and TRBJ2-3; TRBD2 is a possible D gene (5 bases). CDR1 is SGHAT and CDR2 is FQDESV in the germline V gene (reference sequence). With 8 bases removed from V and 3 bases from J, the gap between germline ends came to 15 bases. CDR3 length equals 14 residues. This chain's CDR3 is CASSTSFNTDTQYF. Written as DNA, the CDR3 is TGTGCCAGCTCCACTAGTTTCAATACAGATACGCAGTATTTT.

The chain has TRBV28 and TRBJ2-7; D remains unclear. This CDR3 region has 13 residues. Trimming took off 3 bases at V and 5 bases at J, with 11 bases between the two ends. Germline-derived CDR1 and CDR2 are MDHEN and SYDVKM. CDR3 nucleotides: TGTGCCAGCAGTTTCGTGACTCGAGACGAGCAGTACTTC. Its protein product is CASSFVTRDEQYF. Full variable domain (rest looked up from reference TRBV28 and TRBJ2-7): DVKVTQSSRYLVKRTGEKVFLECVQDMDHENMFWYRQDPGLGLRLIYFSYDVKMKEKGDIPEGYSVSREKKERFSLILESASTNQTSMYLCASSFVTRDEQYFGPGTRLTVT.

The chain carries TRBV18 and TRBJ1-1; 7 nucleotides align to TRBD1. The CDR3 loop spans 16 amino acids. With V trimmed by 4 bases and J by 6 bases, 14 bases remained unmatched. Germline assignment: CDR1 KGHSH and CDR2 LQKENI. The CDR3 DNA reads TGTGCCAGCTCACTCCAAGGAGGGACAGCCTCCGCTGAAGCTTTCTTT. Protein: CASSLQGGTASAEAFF.

The chain carries TRBV5-6 and TRBJ2-1, with D unclear. Per the germline V gene, CDR1 is SGHDT and CDR2 is YYEEEE. This CDR3 is 17 amino acids long. V gave up 3 bases and J gave up 0 bases, with 16 bases separating them. CDR3 nucleotides: TGTGCCAGCAGCTCCTGGGGTATTGGCCCCTCCTACAATGAGCAGTTCTTC. Translated, it gives CASSSWGIGPSYNEQFF. Variable domain in full (rest from reference TRBV5-6 and TRBJ2-1): DAGVTQSPTHLIKTRGQQVTLRCSPKSGHDTVSWYQQALGQGPQFIFQYYEEEERQRGNFPDRFSGHQFPNYSSELNVNALLLGDSALYLCASSSWGIGPSYNEQFFGPGTRLTVL.